Given below is one T cell receptor (beta chain) in context. This may come from a read error, since a much larger clone is one base off. The sample comes from a study of molecular identifiers for immune sequencing clone quantification. Overall study: Replicate RNA from roughly 20,000 or 100,000 naive CD8 T cells formed five aliquots; four were sequenced.

TCRdb analysed the PCR reads with MiXCR anew, one entry per CDR3 protein. The sample has tens of thousands of distinct CDR3 sequences, approximately 25% seen once. The receptor's source is a human donor in good health. Some libraries in this study had Jurkat cell RNA spiked in. The sequenced material came from naive CD8+ T cells from blood, with Jurkat cell RNA spiked in. Subset in this sample: FACS-sorted CD8+CD4-CCR7+CD45RA+ naive T cells.

The CDR3 spells CASSLPGRTFEAFF. The CDR3 nucleotides read TGTGCCAGCAGCTTGCCGGGCCGAACCTTTGAAGCTTTCTTT. The gene calls are TRBV7-9 and TRBJ1-1, with D unresolved. Trimming pared 3 bases from V and 7 bases from J, leaving 15 bases between. CDR1 is SEHNR and CDR2 is FQNEAQ in the germline V gene (reference sequence). The CDR3 consists of 14 residues.